This T cell receptor beta chain was found in a study of CD8 T cells in ankylosing spondylitis. Findings and caveats of the study: Past studies reported some motif variants in reactive arthritis synovial fluid and blood. Reportedly, disease-linked clones are significantly enriched in ankylosing spondylitis patients' matched synovial fluid. What appeared characteristic of ankylosing spondylitis blood was a TCR beta motif of eight or nine highly homologous variants.

This clonotype was detected many times. Its antigen is undetermined. Quantitative 5'-RACE with molecular barcodes was used to make the TCR beta libraries. TCRdb used MiXCR to reprocess the 5' RACE reads, holding one entry per CDR3 protein. The sample has approximately 130,000 distinct CDR3 sequences, more than 9.5% seen once; the top ten hold around 4.3%. CDR3 length: 15 residues. With V trimmed by 5 bases and J by 4 bases, 6 bases remained unmatched. Sequencing was carried out using blood, either unsorted or a sorted T cell fraction (not recorded which). V usage is TRBV12-3 or TRBV12-4 and J usage is TRBJ2-1; 9 bases match TRBD2. The receptor was derived from a female donor with ankylosing spondylitis or in good health (not recorded which). CDR3 sequence reads: CASSLSGSSYNEQFF. CDR3 in DNA: TGTGCCAGCAGTCTTAGCGGGAGTTCATACAATGAGCAGTTCTTC.